The 9 T cell receptor beta chains listed next were all sequenced from one sample in a study of CD8 T cells in ankylosing spondylitis. General study findings and limits: Typical of ankylosing spondylitis blood, it appeared, was a TCR beta motif of seven to nine highly homologous variants.

For these receptors, no antigen is known. TCRdb reanalysed the 5' RACE reads using MiXCR and keeps one entry per CDR3 protein. The sample carries approximately 540,000 distinct CDR3 sequences, 9.5% to 15% recorded once. Sequencing used blood, either unsorted or a sorted T cell fraction (not recorded which). These receptors were taken from a male donor with ankylosing spondylitis.

This rearrangement joins TRBV5-1 to TRBJ2-2; D possibly corresponds to TRBD1 (6 bases). The CDR3 sequence is 16 residues long. V was cut by 4 bases and J by 4 bases, with 17 bases left in between. Germline CDR1 is SGHRS and CDR2 is YFSETQ. CDR3 sequence (DNA): TGCGCCAGCAGCCCTACCCCAGGGGATGGCACCGGGGAGCTGTTTTTT. This encodes CASSPTPGDGTGELFF.

This chain connects TRBV20-1 to TRBJ2-7; D could derive from TRBD1 or TRBD2 (5 bases each). From germline, CDR1 is DFQATT and CDR2 SNEGSKA (reference sequence). Trimming stripped 5 bases from V and 2 bases from J, with 16 bases between. CDR3 length equals 14 residues. CDR3 sequence reads: CSASPRGPTYEQYF. For the CDR3, the DNA is TGCAGTGCTTCCCCCCGGGGCCCCACCTACGAGCAGTACTTC.

The chain has TRBV7-9 and TRBJ2-2, with 10 bases that match TRBD1. This CDR3 is 17 amino acids long. The V and J ends lost 5 bases and 3 bases, in that order; junction bases with no gene match: 9. Germline values: CDR1 SEHNR, CDR2 FQNEAQ (reference sequence). The CDR3 spells CASSKGVGTGDTGELFF. The CDR3 DNA reads TGTGCCAGCAGCAAGGGGGTCGGGACAGGGGACACCGGGGAGCTGTTTTTT.

V and J are TRBV18 and TRBJ1-2, with 8 bases that match TRBD1. Germline V gene sequence: CDR1 KGHSH, CDR2 LQKENI. The CDR3 contains 15 residues. Unmatched junction bases numbered 9, after V lost 5 bases and J lost 4 bases. The CDR3 nucleotides are TGTGCCAGCTCAAAAAACCGGGACAGGATCTATGGCTACACCTTC. Its translation: CASSKNRDRIYGYTF.

This clonotype was observed many times. V is TRBV4-2 and J is TRBJ1-6, with TRBD1 as a possible D gene (6 bases). CDR3 size: 16 residues. V lost 0 bases, J lost 10 bases, and 16 bases lay in between. Per germline, CDR1 LGHNA and CDR2 YNFKEQ. This CDR3 is CASSQEGGTLFSPLHF. The CDR3 DNA reads as TGTGCCAGCAGCCAAGAGGGCGGGACACTTTTCTCACCCCTCCACTTT.

This clonotype was seen ten or more times. V is TRBV30 and J is TRBJ1-5; perhaps TRBD1 as D (6 bases). This CDR3 comprises 15 residues. The ends were cut back, 0 bases at V and 2 bases at J, with 11 bases in the middle. Germline values: CDR1 GTSNPN, CDR2 SVGIG (reference sequence). CDR3: CAWSVGGSGNQPQHF. In DNA, the CDR3 is TGTGCCTGGAGTGTTGGGGGCTCTGGCAATCAGCCCCAGCATTTT. Complete variable domain (other parts from reference TRBV30 and TRBJ1-5): SQTIHQWPATLVQPVGSPLSLECTVEGTSNPNLYWYRQAAGRGLQLLFYSVGIGQISSEVPQNLSASRPQDRQFILSSKKLLLSDSGFYLCAWSVGGSGNQPQHFGDGTRLSIL.

This chain uses TRBV20-1 with TRBJ2-1, with 7 bases that match TRBD2. The CDR3 length is 16 residues. V lost 3 bases to trimming and J lost 6 bases; unmatched junction nucleotides: 14. Germline CDR1 is DFQATT and CDR2 is SNEGSKA (reference sequence). The CDR3 region is CSASAVGLAVVNEQFF. DNA of the CDR3: TGCAGTGCTAGCGCTGTGGGGCTAGCGGTTGTCAATGAGCAGTTCTTC.

This clonotype was recorded many times. This chain uses TRBV7-9 with TRBJ1-2; no firm D call. This CDR3 has 13 residues. In germline, CDR1 is SEHNR, CDR2 FQNEAQ (reference sequence). Trimming removed 2 bases from V and 4 bases from J, with 8 bases in between. The CDR3 protein is CASSLSLTYGYTF. The DNA for the CDR3 is TGTGCCAGCAGCTTAAGTTTGACCTATGGCTACACCTTC.

Only a few counts were recorded for this clonotype. This rearrangement joins TRBV7-2 to TRBJ2-3, with D unresolved. The CDR3 is 13 residues long. The V end was cut by 1 base, the J end by 3 bases, with 5 bases between. Germline loops: CDR1 SGHTA, CDR2 FQGNSA. CDR3 loop: CASSLGMTDTQYF. The CDR3 DNA reads as TGTGCCAGCAGCTTAGGAATGACAGATACGCAGTATTTT.